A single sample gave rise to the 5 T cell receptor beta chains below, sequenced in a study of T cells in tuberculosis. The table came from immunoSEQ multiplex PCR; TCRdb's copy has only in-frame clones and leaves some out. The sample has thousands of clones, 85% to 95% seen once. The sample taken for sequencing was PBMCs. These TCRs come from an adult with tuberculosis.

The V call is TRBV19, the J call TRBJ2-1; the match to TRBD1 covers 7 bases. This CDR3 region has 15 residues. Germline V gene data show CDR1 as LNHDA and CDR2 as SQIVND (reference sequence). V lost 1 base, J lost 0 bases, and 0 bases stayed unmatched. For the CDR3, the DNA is TGTGCCAGTAGTATAGCAGGGGGCTCCTACAATGAGCAGTTCTTC. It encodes CASSIAGGSYNEQFF.

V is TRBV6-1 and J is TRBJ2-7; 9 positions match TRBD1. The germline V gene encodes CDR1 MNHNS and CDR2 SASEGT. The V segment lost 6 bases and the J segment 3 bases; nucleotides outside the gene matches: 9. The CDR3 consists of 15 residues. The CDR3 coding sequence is TGTGCCAGCAGGTCCCGGGACAGGGTTCGCTACGAGCAGTACTTC. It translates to CASRSRDRVRYEQYF.

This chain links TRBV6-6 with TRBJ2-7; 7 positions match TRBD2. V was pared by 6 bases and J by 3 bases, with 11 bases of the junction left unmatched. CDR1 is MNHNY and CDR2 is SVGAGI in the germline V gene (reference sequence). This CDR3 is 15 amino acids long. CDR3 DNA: TGTGCCAGCAGGCCCGAGGGGCTAGCGGACTACGAGCAGTACTTC. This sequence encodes CASRPEGLADYEQYF.

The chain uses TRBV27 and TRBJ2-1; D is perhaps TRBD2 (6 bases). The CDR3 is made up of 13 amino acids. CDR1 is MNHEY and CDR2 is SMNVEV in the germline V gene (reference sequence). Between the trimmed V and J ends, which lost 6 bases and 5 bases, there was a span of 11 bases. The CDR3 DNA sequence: TGTGCCAGCAGGCGGGACGTTGACAATGAGCAGTTCTTC. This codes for CASRRDVDNEQFF.

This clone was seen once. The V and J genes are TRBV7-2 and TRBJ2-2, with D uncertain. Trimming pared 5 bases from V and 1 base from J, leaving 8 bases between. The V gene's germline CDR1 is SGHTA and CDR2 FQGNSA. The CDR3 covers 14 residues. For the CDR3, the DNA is TGTGCCAGCAGCCCGCGTGTGAACACCGGGGAGCTGTTTTTT. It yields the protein CASSPRVNTGELFF. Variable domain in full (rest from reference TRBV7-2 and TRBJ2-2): GAGVSQSPSNKVTEKGKDVELRCDPISGHTALYWYRQSLGQGLEFLIYFQGNSAPDKSGLPSDRFSAERTGGSVSTLTIQRTQQEDSAVYLCASSPRVNTGELFFGEGSRLTVL.